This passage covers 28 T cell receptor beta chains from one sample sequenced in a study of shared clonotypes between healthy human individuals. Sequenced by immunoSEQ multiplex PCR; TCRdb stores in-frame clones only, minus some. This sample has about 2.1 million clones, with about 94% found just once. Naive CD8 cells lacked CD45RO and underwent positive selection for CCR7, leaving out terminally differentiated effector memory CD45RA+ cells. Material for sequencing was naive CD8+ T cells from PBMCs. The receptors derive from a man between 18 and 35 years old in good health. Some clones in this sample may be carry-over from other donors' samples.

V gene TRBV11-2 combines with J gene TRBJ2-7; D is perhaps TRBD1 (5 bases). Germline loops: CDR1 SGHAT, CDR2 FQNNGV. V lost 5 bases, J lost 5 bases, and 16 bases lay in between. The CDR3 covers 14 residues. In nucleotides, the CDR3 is TGTGCCAGCAGCCCCGTGGGGCAGGGTGACGAGCAGTACTTC. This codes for CASSPVGQGDEQYF.

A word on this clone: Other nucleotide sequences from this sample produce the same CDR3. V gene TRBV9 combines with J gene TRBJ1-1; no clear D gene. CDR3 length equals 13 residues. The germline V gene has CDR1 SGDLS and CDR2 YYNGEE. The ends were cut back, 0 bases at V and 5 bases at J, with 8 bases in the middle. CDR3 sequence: CASSVGVRTEAFF. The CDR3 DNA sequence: TGTGCCAGCAGCGTAGGGGTCAGGACTGAAGCTTTCTTT.

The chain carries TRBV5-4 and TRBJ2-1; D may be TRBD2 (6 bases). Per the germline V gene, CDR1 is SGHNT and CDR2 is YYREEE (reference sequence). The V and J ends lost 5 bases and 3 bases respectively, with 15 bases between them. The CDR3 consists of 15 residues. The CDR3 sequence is CASRTGLPYYNEQFF. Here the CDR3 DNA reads TGTGCCAGCAGGACTGGACTACCTTACTACAATGAGCAGTTCTTC.

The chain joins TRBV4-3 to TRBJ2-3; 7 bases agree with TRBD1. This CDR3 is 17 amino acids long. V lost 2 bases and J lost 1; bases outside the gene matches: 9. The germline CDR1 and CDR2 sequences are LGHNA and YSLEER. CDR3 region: CASSQSNRGWGTDTQYF. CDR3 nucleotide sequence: TGCGCCAGCAGCCAATCGAACAGGGGCTGGGGCACAGATACGCAGTATTTT.

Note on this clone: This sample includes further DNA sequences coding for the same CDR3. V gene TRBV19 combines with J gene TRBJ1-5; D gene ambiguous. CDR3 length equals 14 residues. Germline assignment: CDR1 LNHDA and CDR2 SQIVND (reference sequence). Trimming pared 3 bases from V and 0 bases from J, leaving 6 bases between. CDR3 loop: CASSMRYSNQPQHF. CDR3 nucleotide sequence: TGTGCCAGTAGTATGCGTTATAGCAATCAGCCCCAGCATTTT.

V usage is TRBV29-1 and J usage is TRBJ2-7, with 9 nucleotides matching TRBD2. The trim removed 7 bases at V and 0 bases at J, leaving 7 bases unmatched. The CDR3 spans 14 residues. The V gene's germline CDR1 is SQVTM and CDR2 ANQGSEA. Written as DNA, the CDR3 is TGCAGCGCTCAGACTAGCGGCATCTCCTACGAGCAGTACTTC. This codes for CSAQTSGISYEQYF.

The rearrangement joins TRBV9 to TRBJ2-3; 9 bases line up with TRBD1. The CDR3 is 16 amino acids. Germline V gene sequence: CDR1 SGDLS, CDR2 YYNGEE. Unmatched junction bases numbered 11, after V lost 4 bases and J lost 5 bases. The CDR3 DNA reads TGTGCCAGCAGCCGTTACTCGACAGGGGGTAGAGATACGCAGTATTTT. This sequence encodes CASSRYSTGGRDTQYF.

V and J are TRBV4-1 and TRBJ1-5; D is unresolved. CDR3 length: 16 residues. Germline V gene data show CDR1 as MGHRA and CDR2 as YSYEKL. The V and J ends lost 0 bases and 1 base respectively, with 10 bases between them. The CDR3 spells CASSQDTFGSNQPQHF. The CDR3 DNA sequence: TGCGCCAGCAGCCAAGACACATTCGGGAGCAATCAGCCCCAGCATTTT.

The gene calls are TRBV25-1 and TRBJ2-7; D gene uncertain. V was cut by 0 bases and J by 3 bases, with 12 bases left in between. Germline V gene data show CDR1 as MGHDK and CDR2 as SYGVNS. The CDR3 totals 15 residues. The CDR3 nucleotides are TGTGCCAGCAGTGAATATGCCAGTTTTCACTACGAGCAGTACTTC. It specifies CASSEYASFHYEQYF.

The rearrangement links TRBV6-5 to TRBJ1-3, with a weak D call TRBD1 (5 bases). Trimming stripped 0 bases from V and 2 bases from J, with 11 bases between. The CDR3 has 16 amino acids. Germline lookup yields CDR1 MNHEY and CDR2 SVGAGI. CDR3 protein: CASSYSSEGAGNTIYF. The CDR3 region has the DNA TGTGCCAGCAGTTACTCGAGTGAAGGGGCTGGAAACACCATATATTTT.

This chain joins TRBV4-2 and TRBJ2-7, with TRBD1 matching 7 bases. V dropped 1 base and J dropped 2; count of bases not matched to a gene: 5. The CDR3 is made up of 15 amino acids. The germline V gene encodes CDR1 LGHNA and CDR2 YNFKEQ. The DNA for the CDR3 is TGTGCCAGCAGCCAAGTCGAAAGGGGGCCCTACGAGCAGTACTTC. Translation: CASSQVERGPYEQYF.

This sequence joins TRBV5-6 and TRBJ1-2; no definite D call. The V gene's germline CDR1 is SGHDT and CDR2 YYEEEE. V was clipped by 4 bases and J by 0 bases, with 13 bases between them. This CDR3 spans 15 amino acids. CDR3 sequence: CASSPIPRANYGYTF. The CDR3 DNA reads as TGTGCCAGCAGCCCAATCCCGAGAGCTAACTATGGCTACACCTTC.

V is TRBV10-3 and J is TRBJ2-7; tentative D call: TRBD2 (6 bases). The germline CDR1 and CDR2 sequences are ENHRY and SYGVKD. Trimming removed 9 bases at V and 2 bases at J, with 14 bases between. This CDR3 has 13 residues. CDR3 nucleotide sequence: TGTGCCATTGCACCCGGGGGTACCTACGAGCAGTACTTC. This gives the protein CAIAPGGTYEQYF.

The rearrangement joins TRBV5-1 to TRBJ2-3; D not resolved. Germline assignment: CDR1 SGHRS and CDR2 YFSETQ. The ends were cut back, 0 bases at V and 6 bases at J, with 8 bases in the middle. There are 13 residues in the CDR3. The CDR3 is CASSLASRDTQYF. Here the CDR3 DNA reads TGCGCCAGCAGCTTGGCCTCGCGGGATACGCAGTATTTT. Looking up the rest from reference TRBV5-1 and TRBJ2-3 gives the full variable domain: KAGVTQTPRYLIKTRGQQVTLSCSPISGHRSVSWYQQTPGQGLQFLFEYFSETQRNKGNFPGRFSGRQFSNSRSEMNVSTLELGDSALYLCASSLASRDTQYFGPGTRLTVL.

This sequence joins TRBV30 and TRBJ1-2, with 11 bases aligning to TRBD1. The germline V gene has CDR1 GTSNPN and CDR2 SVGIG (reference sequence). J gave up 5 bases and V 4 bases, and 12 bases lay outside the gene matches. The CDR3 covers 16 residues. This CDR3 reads CAWTVGTGGLRYGYTF. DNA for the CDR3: TGTGCCTGGACCGTAGGGACAGGGGGACTCCGGTATGGCTACACCTTC.

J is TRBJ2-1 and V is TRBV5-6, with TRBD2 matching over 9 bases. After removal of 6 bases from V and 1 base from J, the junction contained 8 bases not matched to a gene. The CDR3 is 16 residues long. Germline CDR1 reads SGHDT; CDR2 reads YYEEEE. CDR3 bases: TGTGCCAGCATCGAAGCGGGAGGCAGATCCTACAATGAGCAGTTCTTC. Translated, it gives CASIEAGGRSYNEQFF. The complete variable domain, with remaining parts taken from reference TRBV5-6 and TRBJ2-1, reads DAGVTQSPTHLIKTRGQQVTLRCSPKSGHDTVSWYQQALGQGPQFIFQYYEEEERQRGNFPDRFSGHQFPNYSSELNVNALLLGDSALYLCASIEAGGRSYNEQFFGPGTRLTVL.

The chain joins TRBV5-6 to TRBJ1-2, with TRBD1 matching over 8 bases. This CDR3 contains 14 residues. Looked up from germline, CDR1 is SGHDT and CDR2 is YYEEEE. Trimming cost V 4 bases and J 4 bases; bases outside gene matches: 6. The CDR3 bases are TGTGCCAGCAGCGTGACAGGGGACGCCTATGGCTACACCTTC. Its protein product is CASSVTGDAYGYTF.

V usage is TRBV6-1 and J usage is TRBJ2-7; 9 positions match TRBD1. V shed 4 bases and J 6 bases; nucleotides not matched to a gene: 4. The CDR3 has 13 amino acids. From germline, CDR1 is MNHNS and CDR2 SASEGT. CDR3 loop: CASSGSDRGEQYF. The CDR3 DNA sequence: TGTGCCAGCAGTGGCTCGGACAGGGGCGAGCAGTACTTC.

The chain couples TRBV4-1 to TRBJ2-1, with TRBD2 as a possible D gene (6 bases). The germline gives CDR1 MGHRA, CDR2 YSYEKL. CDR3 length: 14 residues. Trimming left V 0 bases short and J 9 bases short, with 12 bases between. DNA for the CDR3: TGCGCCAGCAGCCAAGAAGGTCTAGCGATTGAGCAGTTCTTC. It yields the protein CASSQEGLAIEQFF.

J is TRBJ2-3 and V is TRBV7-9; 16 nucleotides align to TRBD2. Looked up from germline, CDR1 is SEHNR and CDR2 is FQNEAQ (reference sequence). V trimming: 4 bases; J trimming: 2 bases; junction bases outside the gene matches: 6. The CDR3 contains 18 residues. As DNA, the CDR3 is TGTGCCAGCAGCTCCGGGACTAGCGGGAGGGCCCTCACAGATACGCAGTATTTT. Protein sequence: CASSSGTSGRALTDTQYF.

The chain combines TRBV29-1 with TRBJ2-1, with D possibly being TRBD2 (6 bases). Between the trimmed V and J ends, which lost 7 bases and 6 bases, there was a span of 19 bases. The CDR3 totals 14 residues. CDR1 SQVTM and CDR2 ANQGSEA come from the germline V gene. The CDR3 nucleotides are TGCAGCGCCCCCCTAGCGATGGGGTTCAATGAGCAGTTCTTC. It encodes CSAPLAMGFNEQFF.

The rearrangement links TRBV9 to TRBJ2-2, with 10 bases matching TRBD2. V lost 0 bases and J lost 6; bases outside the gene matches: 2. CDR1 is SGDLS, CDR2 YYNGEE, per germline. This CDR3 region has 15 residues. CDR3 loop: CASSVEGTSAGELFF. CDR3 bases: TGTGCCAGCAGCGTAGAAGGGACTAGCGCCGGGGAGCTGTTTTTT.

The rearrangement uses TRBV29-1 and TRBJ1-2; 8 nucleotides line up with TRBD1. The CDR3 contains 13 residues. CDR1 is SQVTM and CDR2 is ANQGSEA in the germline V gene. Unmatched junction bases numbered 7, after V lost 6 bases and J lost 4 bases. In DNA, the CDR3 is TGCAGCGTCGATGACAGGGGCGGCTATGGCTACACCTTC. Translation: CSVDDRGGYGYTF.

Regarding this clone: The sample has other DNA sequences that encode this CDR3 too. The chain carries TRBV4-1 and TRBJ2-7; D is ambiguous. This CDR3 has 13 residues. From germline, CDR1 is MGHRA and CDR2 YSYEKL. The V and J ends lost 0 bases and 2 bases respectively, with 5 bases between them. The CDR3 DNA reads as TGCGCCAGCAGCCAAGAGTGGGCCTACGAGCAGTACTTC. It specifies CASSQEWAYEQYF.

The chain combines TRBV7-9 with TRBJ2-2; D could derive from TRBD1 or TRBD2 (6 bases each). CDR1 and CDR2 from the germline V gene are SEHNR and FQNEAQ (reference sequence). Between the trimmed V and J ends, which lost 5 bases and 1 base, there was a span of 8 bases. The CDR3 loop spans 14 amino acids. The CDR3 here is CASSAGQNTGELFF. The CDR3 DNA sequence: TGTGCCAGCAGCGCGGGACAGAACACCGGGGAGCTGTTTTTT.

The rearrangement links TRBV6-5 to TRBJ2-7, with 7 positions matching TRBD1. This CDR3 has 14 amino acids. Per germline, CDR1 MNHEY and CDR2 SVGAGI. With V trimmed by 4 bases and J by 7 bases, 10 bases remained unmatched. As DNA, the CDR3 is TGTGCCAGCAGTTCTGGACAGGCATACCCAGAGCAGTACTTC. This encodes CASSSGQAYPEQYF.

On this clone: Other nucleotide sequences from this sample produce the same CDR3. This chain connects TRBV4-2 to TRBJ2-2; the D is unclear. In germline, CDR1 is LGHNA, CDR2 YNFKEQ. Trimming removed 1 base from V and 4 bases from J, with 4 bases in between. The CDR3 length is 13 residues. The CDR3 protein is CASSQGSTGELFF. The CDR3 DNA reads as TGTGCCAGCAGCCAAGGGAGCACCGGGGAGCTGTTTTTT.

The CDR3 loop reads CASRHRVGGTEAFF. CDR3 nucleotide sequence: TGTGCCAGCAGACACAGGGTAGGTGGCACTGAAGCTTTCTTT. The rearrangement uses TRBV27 and TRBJ1-1; a possible D gene is TRBD1 (6 bases). The CDR3 has 14 residues. Germline CDR1 reads MNHEY; CDR2 reads SMNVEV (reference sequence). V lost 6 bases and J lost 4, with 15 bases in between.